Following are 11 T cell receptor beta chains from one sample sequenced in a study of beta chain features in type 1 diabetes. Sequencing targeted expressed TCRB transcripts, as all isolated RNA had been reverse transcribed. Produced via immunoSEQ multiplex PCR; TCRdb's table is partial and in-frame only. This repertoire shows 300,000 to 400,000 clones, approximately 8% found once; its top ten account for 0.44%. Sample: central memory CD4+ T cells from blood. All receptors derive from a woman aged 18 to 35 in good health.

Ten or more counts support this clone. The chain combines TRBV29-1 with TRBJ2-7, with 9 bases lining up with TRBD2. The J segment lost 0 bases and the V segment lost 6 bases, leaving 6 bases of the junction unmatched. This CDR3 region has 14 residues. Germline CDR1 is SQVTM and CDR2 is ANQGSEA. For the CDR3, the DNA is TGCAGCGTCTCGACTAGCGGAAGCTCCTACGAGCAGTACTTC. Translated, it gives CSVSTSGSSYEQYF.

This clone was observed a few times. V gene TRBV5-1 combines with J gene TRBJ2-5; D not certain. The CDR3 has 13 amino acids. Trimming took off 1 base at V and 4 bases at J, with 8 bases between the two ends. Germline values: CDR1 SGHRS, CDR2 YFSETQ. The CDR3 protein is CASSLMARETQYF. The CDR3 nucleotides are TGCGCCAGCAGCTTGATGGCCCGAGAGACCCAGTACTTC.

This sequence joins TRBV7-9 and TRBJ2-3; the D gene is possibly TRBD2 (6 bases). With 1 base removed from V and 1 base from J, the gap between germline ends came to 12 bases. The CDR3 totals 16 residues. CDR1 SEHNR and CDR2 FQNEAQ come from the germline V gene (reference sequence). CDR3 sequence: CASSLGASDGTDTQYF. CDR3 DNA: TGTGCCAGCAGCTTAGGGGCTAGCGATGGCACAGATACGCAGTATTTT.

This chain joins TRBV9 and TRBJ2-5; D call uncertain. V gave up 0 bases and J gave up 2 bases, with 17 bases separating them. CDR1 is SGDLS and CDR2 is YYNGEE in the germline V gene. The CDR3 is 17 amino acids. This CDR3 reads CASSVVWPRATQETQYF. CDR3 DNA sequence: TGTGCCAGCAGCGTAGTCTGGCCACGAGCGACGCAAGAGACCCAGTACTTC.

This clone was counted ten times or more. The chain links TRBV18 to TRBJ1-5; D gene ambiguous. This CDR3 is built from 15 residues. Germline CDR1 KGHSH, CDR2 LQKENI. V was trimmed by 1 base and J by 0 bases, leaving 7 bases between them. The CDR3 bases are TGTGCCAGCTCACCACAGGGAAATAGCAATCAGCCCCAGCATTTT. Translated: CASSPQGNSNQPQHF.

The gene calls are TRBV7-2 and TRBJ2-3; 16 nucleotides match TRBD2. The trim removed 4 bases at V and 0 bases at J, leaving 7 bases unmatched. The CDR3 loop spans 19 amino acids. The V gene's germline CDR1 is SGHTA and CDR2 FQGNSA. For the CDR3, the DNA is TGTGCCAGCAGCTCTTCCGGGACTAGCGGGAGGGCCAGCACAGATACGCAGTATTTT. It specifies CASSSSGTSGRASTDTQYF.

This clone was seen only a few times. V usage is TRBV7-9 and J usage is TRBJ2-3, with 7 positions matching TRBD1. The germline CDR1 and CDR2 sequences are SEHNR and FQNEAQ (reference sequence). V shed 6 bases and J 5 bases; nucleotides not matched to a gene: 5. The CDR3 totals 13 residues. The CDR3 nucleotides read TGTGCCAGCAGTTGGCAGGGGGAAGATACGCAGTATTTT. This encodes CASSWQGEDTQYF.

The V call is TRBV7-2, the J call TRBJ1-2; D unclear. Germline loops: CDR1 SGHTA, CDR2 FQGNSA. V dropped 6 bases and J dropped 4 bases, with 15 bases sitting between them. The CDR3 has 14 residues. Written as DNA, the CDR3 is TGTGCCAGCAGTTCCCGACTCCTCCGCTATGGCTACACCTTC. Encoded protein: CASSSRLLRYGYTF.

This clone has only a few counts. The J gene is TRBJ1-1, the V gene TRBV10-2, with 7 positions matching TRBD1. Germline CDR1 WSHSY, CDR2 SAAADI. The CDR3 covers 14 residues. Trimming at V came to 6 bases and at J to 3 bases, leaving 7 bases not matched to a gene. The CDR3 spells CASSRQGDYTEAFF. CDR3 nucleotide sequence: TGCGCCAGCAGCCGCCAGGGGGACTACACTGAAGCTTTCTTT.

V is TRBV29-1 and J is TRBJ2-7, with D possibly being TRBD1 (6 bases). Trimming removed 7 bases from V and 2 bases from J, with 9 bases in between. Germline V CDR1 and CDR2: SQVTM, ANQGSEA. This CDR3 is 11 amino acids long. In DNA, the CDR3 is TGCAGCGCCCGACAGGCCTACGAGCAGTACTTC. Translating it yields CSARQAYEQYF.

This clone was recorded a few times. V is TRBV5-1 and J is TRBJ2-3; D is unresolved. Germline V gives CDR1 SGHRS, CDR2 YFSETQ. The CDR3 is made up of 16 amino acids. Trimming pared 4 bases from V and 1 base from J, leaving 16 bases between. CDR3 coding DNA: TGCGCCAGCAGCGTACGAGACCAGACCGGCACAGATACGCAGTATTTT. Translation gives CASSVRDQTGTDTQYF.